The clone carrying this T cell receptor beta chain was seen a handful of times. Its antigen remains unidentified. This record belongs to a study of T-cell memory formation after mild COVID-19. Study-wide points: Whereas later expanders leaned CD4+, clones contracting day 15 to 85 showed a balanced CD4/CD8 makeup. Contracting clones localized mainly to CM and EM when CD4+ and mainly to EMRA when CD8+.

V lost 1 base to trimming and J lost 10 bases, with 8 bases between them. CDR3 length: 12 amino acids. Germline CDR1 and CDR2: SGHVS and FNYEAQ. 5'RACE primed from the constant segment yielded TCR alpha and TCR beta cDNA libraries bearing sample barcodes and UMIs. TCRdb redid the calling of the 5' RACE reads with MiXCR, one entry per CDR3 protein. This sample has 300,000 or so distinct CDR3 sequences; around 15% occur once, and the top ten carry roughly 25%. This clonotype originated in a man aged 18-30 years who had mild COVID-19 (a few samples of this study predate the infection). Cell type and time point are not known. This chain uses TRBV7-6 with TRBJ2-1, with no clear D. Sequenced sample: PBMCs or a T cell subset sorted from them (not recorded which). The CDR3 DNA sequence: TGTGCCAGCAGCTTAGATGGACGGGAGCAGTTCTTC. It specifies CASSLDGREQFF. Full variable domain (remainder filled in from reference TRBV7-6 and TRBJ2-1): GAGVSQSPRYKVTKRGQDVALRCDPISGHVSLYWYRQALGQGPEFLTYFNYEAQQDKSGLPNDRFSAERPEGSISTLTIQRTEQRDSAMYRCASSLDGREQFFGPGTRLTVL.